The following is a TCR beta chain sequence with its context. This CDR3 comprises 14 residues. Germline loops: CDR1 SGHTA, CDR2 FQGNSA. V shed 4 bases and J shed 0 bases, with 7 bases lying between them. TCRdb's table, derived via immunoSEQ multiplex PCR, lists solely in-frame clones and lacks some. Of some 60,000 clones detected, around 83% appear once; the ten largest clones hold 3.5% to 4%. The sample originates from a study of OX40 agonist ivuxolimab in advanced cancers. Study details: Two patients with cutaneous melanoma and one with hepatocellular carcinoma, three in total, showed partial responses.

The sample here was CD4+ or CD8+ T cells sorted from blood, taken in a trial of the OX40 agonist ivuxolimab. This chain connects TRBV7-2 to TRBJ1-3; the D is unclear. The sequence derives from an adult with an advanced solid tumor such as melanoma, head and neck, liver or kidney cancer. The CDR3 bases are TGTGCCAGCAGCTCGTATCCCTCTGGAAACACCATATATTTT. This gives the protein CASSSYPSGNTIYF.